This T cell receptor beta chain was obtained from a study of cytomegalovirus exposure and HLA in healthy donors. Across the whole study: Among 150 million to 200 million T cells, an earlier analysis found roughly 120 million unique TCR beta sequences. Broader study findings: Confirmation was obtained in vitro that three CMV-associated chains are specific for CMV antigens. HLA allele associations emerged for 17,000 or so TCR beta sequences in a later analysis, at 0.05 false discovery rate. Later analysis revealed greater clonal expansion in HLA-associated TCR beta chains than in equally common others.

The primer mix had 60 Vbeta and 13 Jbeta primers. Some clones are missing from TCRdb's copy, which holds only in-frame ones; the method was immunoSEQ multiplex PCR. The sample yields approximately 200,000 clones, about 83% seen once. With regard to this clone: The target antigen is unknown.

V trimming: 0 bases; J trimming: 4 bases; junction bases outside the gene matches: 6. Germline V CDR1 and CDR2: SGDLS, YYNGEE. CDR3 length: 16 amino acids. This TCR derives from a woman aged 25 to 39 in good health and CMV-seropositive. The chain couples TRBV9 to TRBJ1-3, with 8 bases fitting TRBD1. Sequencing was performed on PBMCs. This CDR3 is CASSVVGTGMGNTIYF. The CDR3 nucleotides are TGTGCCAGCAGCGTAGTGGGGACAGGCATGGGAAACACCATATATTTT.